Below, one T cell receptor beta chain is given with its context. Its specificity is unknown. Germline V gene lookup returns CDR1 MGHDK and CDR2 SYGVNS. V gave up 8 bases and J gave up 2 bases; unmatched junction bases: 10. The length of the CDR3 is 17 residues. This sample stems from a study of cytomegalovirus exposure and HLA in healthy donors. Study as a whole: The study's early data release held roughly 90 million unique TCRs from HLA-typed donors.

Study-level points and caveats: A later analysis appeared to link common viral pathogens to several of the most significant clusters. For most subjects, TCR beta sequences were reported to predict HLA-A and HLA-B alleles with accuracy.

Primers: 60 Vbeta forward and 13 Jbeta reverse. The protocol was immunoSEQ multiplex PCR, while the TCRdb copy is restricted to in-frame clones and leaves out a portion. The top ten hold approximately 15% of the sample, which has some 79,000 clones, 63% seen once. V usage is TRBV25-1 and J usage is TRBJ2-2; 11 nucleotides line up with TRBD2. The sequenced sample consisted of PBMCs. This receptor was obtained from a woman between 40 and 50 years old in good health and CMV-seropositive. The CDR3 DNA reads as TGTGCCAGCGGATACTCACTAGCGGGAGTCAACACCGGGGAGCTGTTTTTT. Translated, it gives CASGYSLAGVNTGELFF.